This TCR beta chain stems from a study of T cells in Graves' hyperthyroidism and ophthalmopathy. General study results and limits: The model's output predicted ophthalmopathy at a median of about 6.5 months prior to onset.

This clonotype was found many times. Its antigen remains unknown. Template material for amplifying TCR beta CDR3 regions consisted of RNA transcripts. Researchers ran a first-round RT-PCR on the TCR CDR3 using the HTBI primer set. TCRdb fed the multiplex PCR reads into MiXCR, producing one record per CDR3 protein. The sample consists of some 720,000 distinct CDR3 sequences, over 15% of them appearing once. Exclusion criteria comprised uncontrolled infection, other autoimmune disease, pregnancy or lactation. Diagnosis relied on clinical symptoms, serum thyroxine and TRAb, thyroid ultrasound and orbital computed tomography. CDR3 length: 13 amino acids. Looked up from germline, CDR1 is SNHLY and CDR2 is FYNNEI. V dropped 1 base and J dropped 7 bases, with 11 bases sitting between them.

The source of this sequence is a man in his late teens or twenties with Graves' hyperthyroidism. The chain has TRBV2 and TRBJ2-7; D remains unclear. Source material: blood. The chain's CDR3 is CASSEGTPWEQYF. For the CDR3, the DNA is TGTGCCAGCAGTGAAGGGACCCCCTGGGAGCAGTACTTC. The full variable domain, in which reference TRBV2 and TRBJ2-7 provide the parts outside the CDR3, is EPEVTQTPSHQVTQMGQEVILRCVPISNHLYFYWYRQILGQKVEFLVSFYNNEISEKSEIFDDQFSVERPDGSNFTLKIRSTKLEDSAMYFCASSEGTPWEQYFGPGTRLTVT.